Reported below is one TCR beta chain. Its antigen is not identified. Amplification used 60 Vbeta primers and 13 Jbeta primers. Data came from immunoSEQ multiplex PCR; TCRdb stores just in-frame clones and leaves some out. Here the sample spans roughly 130,000 clones, over 70% being singletons. This sample is drawn from a study of cytomegalovirus exposure and HLA in healthy donors. Study observations and caveats: Specificity of three CMV-associated chains for CMV antigens was verified in vitro. A prior analysis recorded that most TCR beta V segments were productive about 90% or about 30% of the time.

This CDR3 contains 14 residues. V shed 6 bases, J shed 6 bases, and the junction held 10 bases outside the gene matches. Germline loops: CDR1 LGHNT, CDR2 FRNRAP. The gene calls are TRBV12-5 and TRBJ1-1; TRBD1 aligns across 7 bases. Source material: PBMCs. This TCR came from a woman aged 40 to 50 in good health and CMV-seronegative. For the CDR3, the DNA is TGTGCTAGTGGATCGGGACAGAGGGCATCTGAAGCTTTCTTT. Its translation is CASGSGQRASEAFF.